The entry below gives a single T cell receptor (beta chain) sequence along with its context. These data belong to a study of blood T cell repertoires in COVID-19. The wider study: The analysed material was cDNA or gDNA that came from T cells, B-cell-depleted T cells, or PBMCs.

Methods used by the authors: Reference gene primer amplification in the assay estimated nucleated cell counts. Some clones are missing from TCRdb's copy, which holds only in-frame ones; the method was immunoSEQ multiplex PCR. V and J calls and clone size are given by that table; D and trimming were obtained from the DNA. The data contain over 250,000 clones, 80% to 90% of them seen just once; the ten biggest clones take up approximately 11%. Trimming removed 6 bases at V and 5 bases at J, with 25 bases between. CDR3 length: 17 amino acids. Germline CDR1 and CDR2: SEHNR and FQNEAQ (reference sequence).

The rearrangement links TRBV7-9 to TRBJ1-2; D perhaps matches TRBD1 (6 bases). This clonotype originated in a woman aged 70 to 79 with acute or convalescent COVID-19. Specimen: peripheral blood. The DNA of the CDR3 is TGTGCCAGCAGGCGACAGGATACGTTCCCCCATTCATATGGCTACACCTTC. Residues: CASRRQDTFPHSYGYTF.